The entry below gives a single T cell receptor beta chain sequence along with its context. The data belong to a study of blood T cell repertoires in COVID-19. Study background: Sources were T cells, B-cell-depleted T cells, or PBMCs; the material itself was cDNA or gDNA.

TCRdb's table, derived via immunoSEQ multiplex PCR, lists solely in-frame clones and lacks some. The profile covers roughly 250,000 clones, with under 85% appearing a single time and roughly 5% taken by the ten largest. What was sequenced was peripheral blood. The source is a human donor in a cohort sampled during active COVID-19.

The CDR3 spells CASSSGQGATDTQYF. CDR3 sequence (DNA): TGTGCCAGCAGCTCGGGACAGGGGGCAACAGATACGCAGTATTTT. V gene TRBV7-6 combines with J gene TRBJ2-3; TRBD1 matches 12 bases. The germline gives CDR1 SGHVS, CDR2 FNYEAQ. The CDR3 is 15 amino acids. After removal of 4 bases from V and 3 bases from J, the junction contained 2 bases not matched to a gene.